A single sample is the source of the 3 T cell receptor beta chains below, sequenced in a study of lymphopenia after photon versus proton radiotherapy (dated by TCRdb to about 2019). The library was prepared using the immunoSEQ multiplex PCR assay. Drawn from immuneACCESS, this table holds only the in-frame rearrangements with V and J called that TCRdb kept. Clones are partly lost; checked studies trace under half to an unresolved V gene and leave the rest unexplained. The table for this sample lists over 55,000 clones; about nine tenths of them were counted only once. 10% to 11% of the sample lies in the top ten. The specimen comprised peripheral blood, sampled from a patient treated with proton-based radiotherapy. Source of these receptors: an older man with esophageal cancer.

The V call is TRBV15, the J call TRBJ2-1; 8 nucleotides match TRBD2. CDR3 length: 15 amino acids. Trimming removed 3 bases from V and 8 bases from J; junction bases left unmatched: 9. The germline CDR1 and CDR2 sequences are LNHNV and YYDKDF (reference sequence). Here the CDR3 DNA reads TGTGCCACCAGCAGCCCCCGAGCGGGAGTAGATGAGCAGTTCTTC. Translation gives CATSSPRAGVDEQFF.

The chain carries TRBV6-5 and TRBJ2-7, with D possibly being TRBD1 (7 bases). Per germline, CDR1 MNHEY and CDR2 SVGAGI. The CDR3 has 15 residues. Trimming took off 0 bases at V and 3 bases at J, with 12 bases between the two ends. In DNA form, the CDR3 reads TGTGCCAGCAGTTACTCGGCAGGGGGAGGCTACGAGCAGTACTTC. Its translation: CASSYSAGGGYEQYF.

The V and J genes are TRBV18 and TRBJ2-3; 10 nucleotides line up with TRBD2. The CDR3 loop spans 15 amino acids. V was pared by 3 bases and J by 6 bases, with 6 bases of the junction left unmatched. Germline values: CDR1 KGHSH, CDR2 LQKENI. CDR3 amino acids: CASSPSGGASDTQYF. CDR3 bases: TGTGCCAGCTCACCGAGCGGGGGGGCGTCGGATACGCAGTATTTT. The full variable domain, rest sourced from reference TRBV18 and TRBJ2-3, is NAGVMQNPRHLVRRRGQEARLRCSPMKGHSHVYWYRQLPEEGLKFMVYLQKENIIDESGMPKERFSAEFPKEGPSILRIQQVVRGDSAAYFCASSPSGGASDTQYFGPGTRLTVL.